This T cell receptor beta chain was retrieved from a study of response to subunit inactivated influenza vaccine. TCRdb re-analysed the RT-PCR reads in MiXCR, keeping a single row per CDR3 protein. Of about 570,000 distinct CDR3 sequences listed, roughly 12% were seen once; the top ten hold approximately 11%. A further study also used this sample, focusing on T cells expressing NK-cell markers. That study reports: Beta-chain TCR cDNA was generated via 5'RACE template switching with UMIs. Among the experiments, several used an anti-gamma-delta TCR antibody to restrict sorting to alpha-beta TCR T cells.

This specimen was PBMCs from blood, taken on the day of vaccination. This clonotype originated in a man over 45 who received an inactivated influenza vaccine.

The CDR3 DNA is TGTGCCAGCAGCCAATCCCAGGGGGGCCGCCTAACCTACGAGCAGTACTTC. It is translated as CASSQSQGGRLTYEQYF. The V and J genes are TRBV4-2 and TRBJ2-7; D may be TRBD1 (7 bases). Trimming left V 2 bases short and J 2 bases short, with 19 bases between. The CDR3 length is 17 residues. CDR1 is LGHNA, CDR2 YNFKEQ, per germline.